This T cell receptor beta chain derives from a study of T cell responses to AZD1222 COVID-19 vaccine. Findings and caveats of the study: Mostly white British, mostly female donors; authors suggested clonal diversity may be underestimated. Nearly half of spike-specific TCRs reportedly target unmutated variant regions.

The length of the CDR3 is 15 residues. V was pared by 2 bases and J by 0 bases, with 10 bases between. Germline CDR1 MGHDK, CDR2 SYGVNS. Measured with immunoSEQ multiplex PCR; TCRdb has only the in-frame clones, and not every one. The table records roughly 130,000 clones, about nine tenths of them present only once. On this clone itself: Antigen: not known.

The TCR originated in an adult in good health. The V call is TRBV25-1, the J call TRBJ1-1; maybe TRBD1 (5 bases). The source was peripheral blood, collected on day 0 of AZD1222 vaccination. The CDR3 DNA follows: TGTGCCAGCAGTGAAGGGGGTCGGTTGAACACTGAAGCTTTCTTT. Its translation is CASSEGGRLNTEAFF.